The clone carrying this T cell receptor (beta chain) appeared once. This sample was included in a study of blood T cell repertoires in COVID-19. Individuals drawn from around 25 US areas were roughly 18 to 100 years old. Participants had their cohort set by participant-reported clinical history. Exposed volunteers were people who met a COVID-19 case within 2 weeks before study entry. The protocol was immunoSEQ multiplex PCR, while the TCRdb copy is restricted to in-frame clones and leaves out a portion. The repertoire has some 300,000 clones, around 92% of them found once; the top ten carry 2.5% to 3%. The CDR3 totals 15 residues. V lost 6 bases to trimming and J lost 4 bases, with 18 bases between them. Germline V CDR1 and CDR2: SGHRS, YFSETQ.

The origin of this receptor is a woman aged 50 to 65 who had been exposed to COVID-19. The rearrangement joins TRBV5-1 to TRBJ2-3; D is possibly TRBD1 (6 bases). The sample taken for sequencing was PBMCs or T cells enriched from blood (not recorded which). The CDR3 region has the DNA TGCGCCAGCACCCGGAGGCAGGGGATATCAGATACGCAGTATTTT. It encodes CASTRRQGISDTQYF.